This T cell receptor (beta chain) was retrieved from a study of shared clonotypes between healthy human individuals. Study results and caveats: Relative to clonotypes present in all four donors, those not shared had lower generation probabilities.

Regarding this clone: Its antigen is currently unknown.

The naive CD8 population came from CD45RO-negative cells selected for CCR7, without terminally differentiated effector memory CD45RA+ cells. Donors were healthy HIV-negative adults without recent acute infections or vaccinations. Assay: immunoSEQ multiplex PCR; the TCRdb copy retains only in-frame clones and omits some. The data show more than 2 million clones, roughly 95% seen once. Germline V gene lookup returns CDR1 ENHRY and CDR2 SYGVKD. With V trimmed by 6 bases and J by 5 bases, 10 bases remained unmatched. There are 15 residues in the CDR3. The V and J genes are TRBV10-3 and TRBJ2-5, with TRBD2 identical over 9 bases. The receptor was derived from a young man in good health. Source material: naive CD8+ T cells sorted from blood. In DNA, the CDR3 is TGTGCCATCAGCGGCGGGGTCGCGGGAGGGGAGACCCAGTACTTC. Residues: CAISGGVAGGETQYF.